These T cell receptor beta chains were read from a single sample in a study of blood T cell repertoires in COVID-19. TCRdb's table, derived via immunoSEQ multiplex PCR, lists solely in-frame clones and lacks some. There are about 360,000 clones in the sample; about 80% occur only once, and 0.85% to 1.3% lies in the top ten. Material for sequencing was peripheral blood. The receptors were sampled from a human donor with acute or convalescent COVID-19. The donor label of this sample is uncertain. The CDR3 runs from the conserved cysteine through the conserved F or W. The D gene is left open where the match is weak. The listing skips clone size in some rows; elsewhere it reads once, few, many or a size class.

J gene: TRBJ1-1; V gene: TRBV28; clone size: .; D gene: .; CDR3 DNA: TGTGCCAGCAGGCCTCATCCCTGGATCCTCGGGGACACTGAAGCTTTCTTT; CDR3 protein: CASRPHPWILGDTEAFF
J gene: TRBJ1-4; V gene: TRBV5-1; clone size: .; D gene: .; CDR3 DNA: TGCGCCAGCAGCGACCGGGACACCCTTAATGAAAAACTGTTTTTT; CDR3 protein: CASSDRDTLNEKLFF
J gene: TRBJ2-1; V gene: TRBV2; clone size: .; D gene: .; CDR3 DNA: TGTGCCAGCAGTAGGGGTGGAGGGAGTAATGAGCAGTTCTTC; CDR3 protein: CASSRGGGSNEQFF
J gene: TRBJ2-7; V gene: TRBV5-1; clone size: .; D gene: .; CDR3 DNA: TGCGCCAGCACTCAGGGGTTCGTACTGGGGGAGCAGTACTTC; CDR3 protein: CASTQGFVLGEQYF
J gene: TRBJ2-2; V gene: TRBV19; clone size: .; D gene: .; CDR3 DNA: TGTGCCAGTAGTTGGCGGGGGCGCCGGACCGGGGAGCTGTTTTTT; CDR3 protein: CASSWRGRRTGELFF
J gene: TRBJ2-7; V gene: TRBV9; clone size: .; D gene: .; CDR3 DNA: TGTGCCAGCAGCGTAGGGCCGGGACTCTACGAGCAGTACTTC; CDR3 protein: CASSVGPGLYEQYF
J gene: TRBJ2-3; V gene: TRBV3-1/TRBV3-2; clone size: .; D gene: TRBD2; CDR3 DNA: TGTGCCAGCAACCAACCTACGACTGGCGGGAGGGCCAGTCTGTATTTT; CDR3 protein: CASNQPTTGGRASLYF
J gene: TRBJ1-6; V gene: TRBV30; clone size: .; D gene: .; CDR3 DNA: TGTGCCTGGAGTGGTTCAGGAAACAGCTATAATTCACCCCTCCACTTT; CDR3 protein: CAWSGSGNSYNSPLHF
J gene: TRBJ2-3; V gene: TRBV5-4; clone size: .; D gene: TRBD2; CDR3 DNA: TGTGCCAGCAGAACCCTAGCGGGGGGTGCAGATACGCAGTATTTT; CDR3 protein: CASRTLAGGADTQYF
J gene: TRBJ1-4; V gene: TRBV2; clone size: many; D gene: TRBD1; CDR3 DNA: TGTGCCAGCAGTGACGAACAGGGGGCCCATGAAAAACTGTTTTTT; CDR3 protein: CASSDEQGAHEKLFF
J gene: TRBJ1-3; V gene: TRBV18; clone size: .; D gene: TRBD1; CDR3 DNA: TGTGCCAGCTCACCACCGGGACAGGGGTACTCTGGAAACACCATATATTTT; CDR3 protein: CASSPPGQGYSGNTIYF
J gene: TRBJ1-5; V gene: TRBV3-1/TRBV3-2; clone size: .; D gene: TRBD1; CDR3 DNA: TGTGCCAGCAGCCCCCAGGACAGGCCTCAGCCCCAGCATTTT; CDR3 protein: CASSPQDRPQPQHF
J gene: TRBJ2-3; V gene: TRBV6-5; clone size: .; D gene: .; CDR3 DNA: TGTGCCAGCAGACGGGACTCCACAGATACGCAGTATTTT; CDR3 protein: CASRRDSTDTQYF
J gene: TRBJ2-7; V gene: TRBV5-1; clone size: .; D gene: TRBD2; CDR3 DNA: TGCGCCAGCAGCTTGGTCGGGGCTAGCGGATCCTACGAGCAGTACTTC; CDR3 protein: CASSLVGASGSYEQYF
J gene: TRBJ1-1; V gene: TRBV7-2; clone size: .; D gene: .; CDR3 DNA: TGTGCCAGCAGTAGTCAGGGGTGGGGGAACACTGAAGCTTTCTTT; CDR3 protein: CASSSQGWGNTEAFF
J gene: TRBJ1-4; V gene: TRBV6-5; clone size: .; D gene: .; CDR3 DNA: TGTGCCAGCAGCGGTACAGGGAATGAAAAACTGTTTTTT; CDR3 protein: CASSGTGNEKLFF
J gene: TRBJ2-3; V gene: TRBV15; clone size: few; D gene: TRBD2; CDR3 DNA: TGTGCCACCAGCAGAGATGTGATAGCGGGGTACACAGATACGCAGTATTTT; CDR3 protein: CATSRDVIAGYTDTQYF
J gene: TRBJ1-3; V gene: TRBV15; clone size: .; D gene: .; CDR3 DNA: TGTGCCACCAGCAGAGGGGAGGGTGTTATTTCTGGAAACACCATATATTTT; CDR3 protein: CATSRGEGVISGNTIYF
J gene: TRBJ1-1; V gene: TRBV5-6; clone size: .; D gene: .; CDR3 DNA: TGTGCCAGCAGCTTGGGGGCAGGGGAAGCTTTCTTT; CDR3 protein: CASSLGAGEAFF
J gene: TRBJ1-1; V gene: TRBV27; clone size: once; D gene: TRBD1; CDR3 DNA: TGTGCCAGCAGAGACAGGGCCCTGAACACTGAAGCTTTCTTT; CDR3 protein: CASRDRALNTEAFF
J gene: TRBJ1-5; V gene: TRBV6-1; clone size: .; D gene: .; CDR3 DNA: TGTGCCAGCAGTGAAGCGCTGAGTGGCTCGGGACAGCCCCAGCATTTT; CDR3 protein: CASSEALSGSGQPQHF
J gene: TRBJ1-4; V gene: TRBV3-1/TRBV3-2; clone size: .; D gene: TRBD1; CDR3 DNA: TGTGCCAGCAGCCAACCCGGACAGGGAGGTGAAAAACTGTTTTTT; CDR3 protein: CASSQPGQGGEKLFF
J gene: TRBJ2-6; V gene: TRBV2; clone size: few; D gene: .; CDR3 DNA: TGTGCCAGCATTAGACAGGGGGCCAACGTCCTGACTTTC; CDR3 protein: CASIRQGANVLTF
J gene: TRBJ1-2; V gene: TRBV6-5; clone size: .; D gene: .; CDR3 DNA: TGTGCCAGCAGCGTCGAGCGGGGGTCTAACTATGGCTACACCTTC; CDR3 protein: CASSVERGSNYGYTF
J gene: TRBJ2-1; V gene: TRBV30; clone size: .; D gene: TRBD2; CDR3 DNA: TGTGCCTGGAGTGTACTCAGCGGGGGAACCAATGAGCAGTTCTTC; CDR3 protein: CAWSVLSGGTNEQFF
J gene: TRBJ2-3; V gene: TRBV9; clone size: once; D gene: TRBD2; CDR3 DNA: TGTGCCAGCAGCGTAGTGGCGGGAGCCACTACAGATACGCAGTATTTT; CDR3 protein: CASSVVAGATTDTQYF
J gene: TRBJ2-5; V gene: TRBV5-4; clone size: .; D gene: .; CDR3 DNA: TGTGCCAGCAGCTTGGCCAGGGGGGTAGAGACCCAGTACTTC; CDR3 protein: CASSLARGVETQYF
J gene: TRBJ1-2; V gene: TRBV16; clone size: .; D gene: TRBD1; CDR3 DNA: TGTGCCAGCAGCCCGGACAGGAGCTATGGCTACACCTTC; CDR3 protein: CASSPDRSYGYTF
J gene: TRBJ1-6; V gene: TRBV5-1; clone size: .; D gene: TRBD1; CDR3 DNA: TGCGCCAGCAGCTTGGAGGACAGGGCAGTCGTCCACTTT; CDR3 protein: CASSLEDRAVVHF
J gene: TRBJ2-7; V gene: TRBV5-6; clone size: .; D gene: TRBD1; CDR3 DNA: TGTGCCAGCAGCTTGGGCGCCAGGGGGTCCTACGAGCAGTACTTC; CDR3 protein: CASSLGARGSYEQYF
J gene: TRBJ1-3; V gene: TRBV28; clone size: .; D gene: .; CDR3 DNA: TGTGCCAGCAGTTTATTCAGGACTCCTGGAAACACCATATATTTT; CDR3 protein: CASSLFRTPGNTIYF
J gene: TRBJ2-1; V gene: TRBV5-4; clone size: .; D gene: TRBD1; CDR3 DNA: TGTGCCAGCAGCGCAGGACAGGGGGCCTACAATGAGCAGTTCTTC; CDR3 protein: CASSAGQGAYNEQFF
J gene: TRBJ1-2; V gene: TRBV5-4; clone size: once; D gene: TRBD1; CDR3 DNA: TGTGCCAGCAGTTCCCAGCTAACAGGGGCCTATGGCTACACCTTC; CDR3 protein: CASSSQLTGAYGYTF
J gene: TRBJ1-2; V gene: TRBV27; clone size: .; D gene: .; CDR3 DNA: TGTGCCAGCAGAGGGGCGTGGGGCTACACCTTC; CDR3 protein: CASRGAWGYTF
J gene: TRBJ1-5; V gene: TRBV2; clone size: once; D gene: .; CDR3 DNA: TGTGCCAGCAGTGACCTTTTCGGGTCGAGCAATCAGCCCCAGCATTTT; CDR3 protein: CASSDLFGSSNQPQHF
J gene: TRBJ1-2; V gene: TRBV3-1/TRBV3-2; clone size: .; D gene: .; CDR3 DNA: TGTGCCAGCAGCCAAGATACCAGGCGACGCGGCTACACCTTC; CDR3 protein: CASSQDTRRRGYTF
J gene: TRBJ1-5; V gene: TRBV19; clone size: .; D gene: .; CDR3 DNA: TGTGCCAGTAGTATAGACAGGGCTGGCAATCAGCCCCAGCATTTT; CDR3 protein: CASSIDRAGNQPQHF
J gene: TRBJ2-7; V gene: TRBV7-8; clone size: .; D gene: .; CDR3 DNA: TGTGCCAGCAGCTTAGTTTTCGACGAGCAGTACTTC; CDR3 protein: CASSLVFDEQYF
J gene: TRBJ2-1; V gene: TRBV2; clone size: .; D gene: TRBD1; CDR3 DNA: TGTGCCAGCACGGTAGAGGGGGCAAACAATGAGCAGTTCTTC; CDR3 protein: CASTVEGANNEQFF
J gene: TRBJ2-7; V gene: TRBV5-6; clone size: .; D gene: TRBD2; CDR3 DNA: TGTGCCAGCAGCTTGTTGTCTAGCGGGAGTAGGTACGAGCAGTACTTC; CDR3 protein: CASSLLSSGSRYEQYF
J gene: TRBJ2-1; V gene: TRBV18; clone size: .; D gene: TRBD1; CDR3 DNA: TGTGCCAGCTCAAAAGGCAGGAAGGACAGGGCCGGCTACAATGAGCAGTTCTTC; CDR3 protein: CASSKGRKDRAGYNEQFF
J gene: TRBJ1-1; V gene: TRBV5-6; clone size: .; D gene: .; CDR3 DNA: TGTGCCAGCAGCCAAACAGTGAACACTGAAGCTTTCTTT; CDR3 protein: CASSQTVNTEAFF
J gene: TRBJ1-1; V gene: TRBV2; clone size: few; D gene: TRBD1; CDR3 DNA: TGTGCCAGCAGTGGGGACAGGGCAGCTTTCTTT; CDR3 protein: CASSGDRAAFF
J gene: TRBJ2-3; V gene: TRBV6-5; clone size: once; D gene: TRBD2; CDR3 DNA: TGTGCCAGCACCCTAGCGGGAGGGTCCCTAGATACGCAGTATTTT; CDR3 protein: CASTLAGGSLDTQYF
J gene: TRBJ2-4; V gene: TRBV18; clone size: once; D gene: TRBD2; CDR3 DNA: TGTGCCAGCTCACCAAAGAGCGGGGGTGCCAAAAACATTCAGTACTTC; CDR3 protein: CASSPKSGGAKNIQYF
J gene: TRBJ1-2; V gene: TRBV6-5; clone size: .; D gene: TRBD1; CDR3 DNA: TGTGCCAGCAGTTTTGGGACAGGGGTAAATGGCTACACCTTC; CDR3 protein: CASSFGTGVNGYTF